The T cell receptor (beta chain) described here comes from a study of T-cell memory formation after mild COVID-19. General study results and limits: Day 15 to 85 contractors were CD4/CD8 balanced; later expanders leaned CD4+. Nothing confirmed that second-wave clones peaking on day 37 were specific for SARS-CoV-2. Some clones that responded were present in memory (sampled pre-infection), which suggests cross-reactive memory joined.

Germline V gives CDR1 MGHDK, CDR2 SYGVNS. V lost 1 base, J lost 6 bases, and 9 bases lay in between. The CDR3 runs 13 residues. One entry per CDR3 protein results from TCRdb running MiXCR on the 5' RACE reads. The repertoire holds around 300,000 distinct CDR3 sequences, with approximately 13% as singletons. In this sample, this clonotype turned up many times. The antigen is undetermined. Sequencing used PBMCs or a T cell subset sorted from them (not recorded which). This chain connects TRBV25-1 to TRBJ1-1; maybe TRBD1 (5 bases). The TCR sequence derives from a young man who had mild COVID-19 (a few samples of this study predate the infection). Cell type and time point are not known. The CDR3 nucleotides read TGTGCCAGCAGTGAATCGGGGGGTGCTGAAGCTTTCTTT. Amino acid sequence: CASSESGGAEAFF.